The clone carrying this T cell receptor beta chain was observed a few times. The data originate from a study of T cell responses to AZD1222 COVID-19 vaccine. Second doses were pooled across both intervals (about 4 or about 12 weeks). The CDR3 spans 14 residues. The V end lost 0 bases, the J end lost 7 bases, and 10 bases lay between the germline ends. Germline-derived CDR1 and CDR2 are LNHDA and SQIVND (reference sequence). TCRdb's table, derived via immunoSEQ multiplex PCR, lists solely in-frame clones and lacks some. The data contain fewer than 150,000 clones, roughly 88% of them seen just once; the ten biggest clones take up 5% to 6%.

This sequence joins TRBV19 and TRBJ1-5; the D is unclear. The clonotype comes from an adult who received the AZD1222 COVID-19 vaccine. Sequenced material: peripheral blood, taken 28 days after the second AZD1222 dose. CDR3 amino acids: CASSIDRRAQPQHF. CDR3 DNA sequence: TGTGCCAGTAGTATAGACCGGCGGGCGCAGCCCCAGCATTTT.